One sample yielded the 30 T cell receptor beta chains listed below, sequenced in a study of T cell repertoires in cytomegalovirus infection. No antigen is known for these receptors. TCRdb reanalysed the reads using MiXCR and keeps one entry per CDR3 protein. The profile covers approximately 100,000 distinct CDR3 sequences, with around 45% appearing a single time and around 70% taken by the ten largest. This specimen consisted of CD8+ T cells from cultured PBMCs, obtained from culture after CMV antigen stimulation. Receptors were obtained from a human donor in good health (CMV status not recorded). Some clones in this sample may be carry-over from other donors' samples.

This clonotype was observed many times. The chain carries TRBV29-1 and TRBJ1-1, with D hard to call. The germline V gene has CDR1 SQVTM and CDR2 ANQGSEA. This CDR3 is 12 amino acids long. V was trimmed by 2 bases and J by 11 bases, leaving 15 bases between them. The CDR3, as DNA: TGCAGCGTTGAATCTGAGGAGAATAGGGCTTTCTTT. This translates into CSVESEENRAFF.

This clonotype was seen a few times. The chain combines TRBV7-2 with TRBJ2-3, with D perhaps matching TRBD2 (5 bases). This CDR3 region has 12 residues. V lost 5 bases, J lost 6 bases, and 9 bases lay in between. Germline CDR1 reads SGHTA; CDR2 reads FQGNSA. DNA for the CDR3: TGTGCCAGCAGCCGCCCGGGGGATACGCAGTATTTT. It yields the protein CASSRPGDTQYF.

The chain recombines TRBV7-8 with TRBJ1-4; D is unclear. The CDR3 loop spans 14 amino acids. Germline loops: CDR1 SGHVS, CDR2 FQNEAQ. The V end was cut by 1 base, the J end by 8 bases, with 11 bases between. The CDR3 bases are TGTGCCAGCAGCTTAGGTCTGATTGGGGAAAAACTGTTTTTT. Translated: CASSLGLIGEKLFF. Full variable domain (rest looked up from reference TRBV7-8 and TRBJ1-4): GAGVSQSPRYKVAKRGQDVALRCDPISGHVSLFWYQQALGQGPEFLTYFQNEAQLDKSGLPSDRFFAERPEGSVSTLKIQRTQQEDSAVYLCASSLGLIGEKLFFGSGTQLSVL.

The chain links TRBV19 to TRBJ1-5, with a possible D match to TRBD1 (6 bases). The CDR3 has 15 amino acids. V was trimmed by 1 base and J by 7 bases, leaving 14 bases between them. The germline V gene has CDR1 LNHDA and CDR2 SQIVND (reference sequence). CDR3 amino acids: CASSIGGRGGQPQHF. The CDR3, as DNA: TGTGCCAGTAGTATAGGCGGCAGAGGGGGGCAGCCCCAGCATTTT. Full variable domain (outside the CDR3, taken from reference TRBV19 and TRBJ1-5): DGGITQSPKYLFRKEGQNVTLSCEQNLNHDAMYWYRQDPGQGLRLIYYSQIVNDFQKGDIAEGYSVSREKKESFPLTVTSAQKNPTAFYLCASSIGGRGGQPQHFGDGTRLSIL.

The chain carries TRBV7-4 and TRBJ2-1; TRBD1 aligns across 9 bases. Unmatched junction bases numbered 9, after V lost 5 bases and J lost 10 bases. Germline V gene sequence: CDR1 SGHVT, CDR2 SQSDAQ. This CDR3 comprises 14 residues. CDR3 DNA sequence: TGTGCCAGCAGCGTGGCGGGACAGGGACAGGAGCAGTTCTTC. Translating it yields CASSVAGQGQEQFF.

This clonotype was found a few times. The chain combines TRBV4-1 with TRBJ2-7, with TRBD2 matching over 14 bases. Germline loops: CDR1 MGHRA, CDR2 YSYEKL. The trim removed 3 bases at V and 5 bases at J, leaving 3 bases unmatched. The CDR3 is 15 residues long. CDR3 sequence (DNA): TGCGCCAGCAGCCAGGGGACTAGCGGGGGTGACGAGCAGTACTTC. It encodes CASSQGTSGGDEQYF.

This chain links TRBV7-2 with TRBJ1-4, with D possibly matching TRBD1 (5 bases). The germline V gene has CDR1 SGHTA and CDR2 FQGNSA. V lost 5 bases to trimming and J lost 4 bases, with 20 bases between them. The CDR3 contains 17 residues. CDR3 region: CASSLGTLQGVNEKLFF. CDR3 nucleotides: TGTGCCAGCAGCCTGGGAACCTTACAAGGGGTTAATGAAAAACTGTTTTTT.

This clonotype has just a few counts. The chain recombines TRBV12-3 or TRBV12-4 with TRBJ2-3, with 7 bases aligning to TRBD1. The V and J ends lost 2 bases and 0 bases, in that order; junction bases with no gene match: 2. The CDR3 loop spans 15 amino acids. CDR3 sequence (DNA): TGTGCCAGCAGTTTATGGGACAGTAGCACAGATACGCAGTATTTT. Translated, it gives CASSLWDSSTDTQYF.

Only a few counts were recorded for this clonotype. The chain uses TRBV12-3 or TRBV12-4 and TRBJ2-5; TRBD2 is a possible D gene (5 bases). Trimming cost V 6 bases and J 2 bases, with 16 bases left between them. CDR3 length: 15 amino acids. DNA for the CDR3: TGTGCCAGCAGCCTAGGACTGGGAATACAAGAGACCCAGTACTTC. Translating it yields CASSLGLGIQETQYF.

This clonotype has more than one count but fewer than ten. The J gene is TRBJ2-1, the V gene TRBV7-3, with D perhaps matching TRBD2 (6 bases). The V end was cut by 1 base, the J end by 8 bases, with 18 bases between. Germline V lookup: CDR1 SGHTA, CDR2 FQGTGA. The CDR3 is 16 residues long. The CDR3 loop is CASSLSGAGQADEQFF. The CDR3 DNA is TGTGCCAGCAGCTTAAGCGGGGCGGGCCAGGCAGATGAGCAGTTCTTC.

The chain couples TRBV12-3 or TRBV12-4 to TRBJ2-4; D gene unclear. There are 14 residues in the CDR3. V lost 6 bases to trimming and J lost 0 bases, with 9 bases between them. The CDR3 DNA follows: TGTGCCAGCAGATCTACCATAGCCAAAAACATTCAGTACTTC. Its protein is CASRSTIAKNIQYF.

This chain connects TRBV7-9 to TRBJ2-7; TRBD1 is a possible D gene (5 bases). Per the germline V gene, CDR1 is SEHNR and CDR2 is FQNEAQ (reference sequence). The CDR3 sequence is 15 residues long. Trimming stripped 4 bases from V and 0 bases from J, with 13 bases between. The CDR3 region has the DNA TGTGCCAGCAGCTGGGGCGCTACGTCCTCCTACGAGCAGTACTTC. This translates into CASSWGATSSYEQYF.

This clonotype was counted between two and nine times. The V call is TRBV19, the J call TRBJ2-3; 9 bases agree with TRBD2. This CDR3 comprises 15 residues. Germline V gene sequence: CDR1 LNHDA, CDR2 SQIVND (reference sequence). V dropped 5 bases and J dropped 2; count of bases not matched to a gene: 5. As DNA, the CDR3 is TGTGCCAGTAGTTCCTTAGCGGGGGACACAGATACGCAGTATTTT. The encoded protein is CASSSLAGDTDTQYF.

This clonotype was observed a handful of times. The rearrangement links TRBV11-2 to TRBJ2-5; TRBD2 aligns across 11 bases. CDR1 is SGHAT, CDR2 FQNNGV, per germline. The CDR3 has 14 residues. J lost 4 bases, V lost 2 bases, and 0 bases had no gene match. CDR3 residues: CASSLTSGGETQYF. As DNA, the CDR3 is TGTGCCAGCAGCTTAACTAGCGGGGGAGAGACCCAGTACTTC.

The chain recombines TRBV19 with TRBJ2-3, with D perhaps matching TRBD1 (5 bases). This CDR3 has 12 amino acids. Deletions cut 8 bases from V and 4 bases from J, with 10 bases between. Germline lookup yields CDR1 LNHDA and CDR2 SQIVND (reference sequence). The CDR3 region has the DNA TGTGCCAGTTGCGAAGGGGCAGATACGCAGTATTTT. This translates into CASCEGADTQYF.

The chain has TRBV27 and TRBJ2-2, with a possible D match to TRBD1 (6 bases). Germline loops: CDR1 MNHEY, CDR2 SMNVEV (reference sequence). The CDR3 covers 14 residues. Trimming shortened V by 2 bases and J by 5 bases, and 9 bases separated the two germline ends. The CDR3 loop is CASSLQGWTGELFF. CDR3 coding DNA: TGTGCCAGCAGTTTACAGGGGTGGACCGGGGAGCTGTTTTTT.

The table lists this clonotype with a few counts. The chain couples TRBV20-1 to TRBJ2-1; 8 nucleotides line up with TRBD2. The V gene end was trimmed by 2 bases and the J gene end by 4 bases; junction bases not matched to a gene: 7. The CDR3 length is 15 residues. Germline CDR1 reads DFQATT; CDR2 reads SNEGSKA (reference sequence). Here the CDR3 reads CSARPLAVAYNEQFF. In nucleotides, the CDR3 is TGCAGTGCTAGACCACTAGCGGTTGCATACAATGAGCAGTTCTTC.

The chain employs TRBV5-4 and TRBJ1-2, with D uncertain. Trimming took off 5 bases at V and 4 bases at J, with 18 bases between the two ends. From germline, CDR1 is SGHNT and CDR2 YYREEE (reference sequence). The CDR3 is 15 residues long. The CDR3 DNA is TGTGCCAGCAGAGTGTGGGGAACTTGGGGCTATGGCTACACCTTC. Translation: CASRVWGTWGYGYTF.

The genes are TRBV7-8 and TRBJ2-1, with D unresolved. CDR3 length equals 15 residues. Germline assignment: CDR1 SGHVS and CDR2 FQNEAQ. V lost 1 base and J 6 bases, leaving 13 bases between the germline ends. CDR3 nucleotides: TGTGCCAGCAGCTTAGAGGTATGGGCTAGCAATGAGCAGTTCTTC. Translating it yields CASSLEVWASNEQFF.

This clonotype was counted many times. This rearrangement joins TRBV6-6 to TRBJ1-2; D ambiguous. The CDR3 extends over 11 amino acids. Germline V gene data show CDR1 as MNHNY and CDR2 as SVGAGI (reference sequence). Between the trimmed V and J ends, which lost 5 bases and 7 bases, there was a span of 8 bases. CDR3 coding DNA: TGTGCCAGCAGTCAGGAGGCTGGCTACACCTTC. It translates to CASSQEAGYTF.

J is TRBJ2-3 and V is TRBV7-4; no clear D gene. Germline loops: CDR1 SGHVT, CDR2 SQSDAQ. Trimming cost V 3 bases and J 4 bases, with 11 bases left between them. The CDR3 consists of 14 residues. CDR3 nucleotides: TGTGCCAGCAGCTTGAAGCGCGCGGCAGATACGCAGTATTTT. Residues: CASSLKRAADTQYF.

V gene TRBV12-3 or TRBV12-4 combines with J gene TRBJ2-1, with a possible D match to TRBD2 (6 bases). The CDR3 is 13 amino acids. Trimming left V 6 bases short and J 8 bases short, with 14 bases between. CDR3 loop: CASSPAGRHEQFF. The CDR3 nucleotides read TGTGCCAGCAGCCCGGCGGGGCGACATGAGCAGTTCTTC.

This clonotype was observed a handful of times. The chain has TRBV6-1 and TRBJ2-5; D is unresolved. CDR1 MNHNS and CDR2 SASEGT come from the germline V gene. The CDR3 is made up of 13 amino acids. V lost 5 bases, J lost 6 bases, and 13 bases lay in between. The DNA for the CDR3 is TGTGCCAGCAGTTACCAACAGCAAAAGACCCAGTACTTC. Encoded protein: CASSYQQQKTQYF.

This clonotype was observed a few times. The DNA for the CDR3 is TGTGCCAGCAGCTTTACAAATGAGCAGTTCTTC. Protein product: CASSFTNEQFF. The chain links TRBV7-2 to TRBJ2-1; no clear D gene. The CDR3 runs 11 residues. Germline lookup yields CDR1 SGHTA and CDR2 FQGNSA. Trimming stripped 3 bases from V and 7 bases from J, with 4 bases between.

This clonotype was observed many times. The chain links TRBV7-2 to TRBJ2-7; 11 bases align to TRBD2. Trimming at V came to 4 bases and at J to 5 bases, leaving 10 bases not matched to a gene. Germline V gene lookup returns CDR1 SGHTA and CDR2 FQGNSA. This CDR3 has 16 amino acids. The CDR3 protein is CASSSPGSGGANEQYF. For the CDR3, the DNA is TGTGCCAGCAGCTCGCCTGGTAGCGGGGGGGCCAACGAGCAGTACTTC.

The genes are TRBV7-6 and TRBJ2-7; TRBD1 is a possible D gene (6 bases). Trimming removed 5 bases from V and 2 bases from J, with 13 bases in between. The CDR3 sequence is 14 residues long. CDR1 SGHVS and CDR2 FNYEAQ come from the germline V gene. Here the CDR3 reads CASSPLQGAYEQYF. In nucleotides, the CDR3 is TGTGCCAGCAGCCCTCTACAGGGCGCCTACGAGCAGTACTTC.

The J gene is TRBJ1-1, the V gene TRBV6-6; D gene unclear. The germline V and J ends were trimmed by 5 bases and 1 base, with 11 bases remaining between them. The CDR3 runs to 14 residues. Germline V gene lookup returns CDR1 MNHNY and CDR2 SVGAGI (reference sequence). The CDR3 bases are TGTGCCAGCAGTGATGGGCAGGCGAACACTGAAGCTTTCTTT. It is translated as CASSDGQANTEAFF.

This chain uses TRBV11-2 with TRBJ2-5, with 8 nucleotides matching TRBD2. This CDR3 is built from 14 residues. V was pared by 5 bases and J by 5 bases, with 7 bases of the junction left unmatched. Germline loops: CDR1 SGHAT, CDR2 FQNNGV. CDR3 bases: TGTGCCAGCAGCCCCAGCGGGGGTTCGGAGACCCAGTACTTC. Its translation: CASSPSGGSETQYF.

CDR3 sequence reads: CASRSNTEAFF. For the CDR3, the DNA is TGTGCCAGCAGGAGTAACACTGAAGCTTTCTTT. The chain has TRBV12-3 or TRBV12-4 and TRBJ1-1; the D is unclear. Trimming removed 6 bases from V and 2 bases from J, with 4 bases in between. The CDR3 is 11 residues long.

This clonotype was seen more than once but under ten times. CDR3 nucleotide sequence: TGTGCCAGCAAAGTCCTAGGGCAGGCTAGCACAGATACGCAGTATTTT. Its translation is CASKVLGQASTDTQYF. The chain uses TRBV11-2 and TRBJ2-3; D is unclear. Germline V lookup: CDR1 SGHAT, CDR2 FQNNGV. The CDR3 runs 16 residues. Between the trimmed V and J ends, which lost 7 bases and 0 bases, there was a span of 17 bases.